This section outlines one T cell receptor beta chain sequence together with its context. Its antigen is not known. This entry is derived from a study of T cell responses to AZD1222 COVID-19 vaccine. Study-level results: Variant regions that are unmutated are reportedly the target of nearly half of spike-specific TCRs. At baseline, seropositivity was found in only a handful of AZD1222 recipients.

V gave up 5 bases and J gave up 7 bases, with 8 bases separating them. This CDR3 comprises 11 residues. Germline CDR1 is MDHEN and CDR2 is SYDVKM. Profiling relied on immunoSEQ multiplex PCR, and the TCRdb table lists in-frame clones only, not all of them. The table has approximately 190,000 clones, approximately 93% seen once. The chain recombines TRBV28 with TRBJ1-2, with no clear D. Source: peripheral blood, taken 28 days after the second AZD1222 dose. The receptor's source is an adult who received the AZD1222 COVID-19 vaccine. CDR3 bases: TGTGCCAGCAGTCCAGGTTTTGGCTACACCTTC. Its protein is CASSPGFGYTF.